This is a list of T cell receptor beta chains from one sample in a study of blood T cells in healthy people across ages. TCRdb passed the 5' RACE reads through MiXCR, listing each CDR3 protein once. The sample has about 560,000 distinct CDR3 sequences; about 26% are singletons. The same sample was also studied in work on T cells of mothers and their children.

Sequences were obtained from blood. The receptor set was obtained from a boy under 10 years old in good health. CDR3s include the opening cysteine and the closing phenylalanine or tryptophan. A D gene is named only where the DNA matches it firmly. Some rows mark clone size as missing; the rest say once, few, many or name a class of expanded clone.

TRBJ2-1 TRBV29-1 . . CSVEGRPSYNEQFF TGCAGCGTTGAAGGACGGCCCTCCTACAATGAGCAGTTCTTC
TRBJ2-5 TRBV20-1 TRBD2 . CSARERASGAQETQYF TGCAGTGCTAGAGAGCGGGCGAGCGGGGCACAAGAGACCCAGTACTTC
TRBJ2-6 TRBV6-5 . . CASPQFQRGANVLTF TGTGCCAGCCCACAGTTCCAGAGGGGGGCCAACGTCCTGACTTTC
TRBJ1-2 TRBV10-3 TRBD1 few CAISDRLGTGGNKWDYGYTF TGTGCCATCAGTGACCGGTTGGGGACAGGGGGTAACAAATGGGACTATGGCTACACCTTC
TRBJ1-2 TRBV6-5 . few CASSYSNYGHTF TGTGCCAGCAGTTATTCTAACTATGGCCACACCTTC
TRBJ2-7 TRBV7-9 TRBD1 . CAAGQGSYEQYF TGTGCCGCAGGACAGGGCTCCTACGAGCAGTACTTC
TRBJ2-4 TRBV5-1 . . CASSFGEAKNIQYF TGCGCCAGCAGCTTCGGGGAAGCCAAAAACATTCAGTACTTC
TRBJ1-5 TRBV7-2 . few CASSLEGGGLQPQHF TGTGCCAGCAGCTTAGAAGGGGGGGGGCTCCAGCCCCAGCATTTT
TRBJ1-2 TRBV29-1 . few CSVDPGVGYGYTF TGCAGCGTTGATCCTGGGGTCGGCTATGGCTACACCTTC
TRBJ2-7 TRBV6-6 TRBD2 few CASSRLAGSYEQYF TGTGCCAGCAGTCGACTAGCGGGATCCTACGAGCAGTACTTC
TRBJ2-5 TRBV10-3 . . CAISEGGGEETQYF TGTGCCATCAGTGAGGGCGGAGGGGAAGAGACCCAGTACTTC
TRBJ2-4 TRBV20-1 . . CSACDSLAKNIQYF TGCAGTGCTTGCGACAGTCTAGCCAAAAACATTCAGTACTTC
TRBJ2-7 TRBV14 . few CASSLSWGNEQYF TGTGCCAGCAGCCTATCTTGGGGGAACGAGCAGTACTTC
TRBJ2-7 TRBV30 TRBD1 . CAWRGTGAYEQYF TGTGCCTGGAGGGGGACAGGGGCCTACGAGCAGTACTTC
TRBJ2-1 TRBV7-8 TRBD2 . CASRPGTSAYNEQFF TGTGCCAGCAGGCCCGGGACTAGCGCCTACAATGAGCAGTTCTTC
TRBJ2-1 TRBV4-1 TRBD1 . CASSYPGQGTNEQFF TGCGCCAGCAGCTACCCGGGACAGGGGACGAATGAGCAGTTCTTC
TRBJ2-6 TRBV6-5 TRBD1 few CASSYRGLVPGANVLTF TGTGCCAGCAGTTACAGGGGGCTTGTCCCTGGGGCCAACGTCCTGACTTTC
TRBJ2-7 TRBV7-2 . once CASSRLSDGYYEQYF TGTGCCAGCAGCCGCTTATCCGACGGATACTACGAGCAGTACTTC
TRBJ2-5 TRBV30 . . CAWNLQETQYF TGTGCCTGGAATCTCCAAGAGACCCAGTACTTC
TRBJ2-1 TRBV7-9 . . CSARGEWSYNEQFF TGTTCGGCGAGGGGCGAGTGGTCCTACAATGAGCAGTTCTTC
TRBJ2-5 TRBV7-2 . . CASRDYETQYF TGTGCCAGCAGGGATTATGAGACCCAGTACTTC
TRBJ2-1 TRBV25-1 TRBD2 . CASSEWALAGNYNEQFF TGTGCCAGCAGTGAATGGGCACTAGCGGGGAACTACAATGAGCAGTTCTTC
TRBJ2-6 TRBV15 . few CATSRGIPSGANVLTF TGTGCCACCAGCAGGGGGATCCCGTCTGGGGCCAACGTCCTGACTTTC
TRBJ2-7 TRBV29-1 . few CSVEEGSYEQYF TGCAGCGTTGAAGAGGGGTCCTACGAGCAGTACTTC
TRBJ2-1 TRBV7-9 . . CAGGPSYNEQFF TGTGCCGGGGGACCCTCCTACAATGAGCAGTTCTTC
TRBJ2-7 TRBV14 . few CASSRTGSSEGYSYEQYF TGTGCCAGCAGCCGTACCGGGTCCTCCGAGGGGTACTCCTACGAGCAGTACTTC
TRBJ2-1 TRBV20-1 . . CSARLVSYNEQFF TGCAGTGCTAGGCTAGTTTCCTACAATGAGCAGTTCTTC
TRBJ2-5 TRBV13 . . CASSTGGSGAQYF TGTGCCAGCAGCACAGGAGGATCGGGAGCCCAGTACTTC
TRBJ1-1 TRBV12-3/TRBV12-4 . . CASSLHGMNTEAFF TGTGCCAGCAGTTTACACGGGATGAACACTGAAGCTTTCTTT
TRBJ2-1 TRBV9 TRBD2 few CASSVEGGPGNEQFF TGTGCCAGCAGCGTAGAGGGAGGGCCAGGGAATGAGCAGTTCTTC
TRBJ2-1 TRBV7-8 TRBD2 . CASSSPPGGYEQFF TGTGCCAGCAGCTCTCCCCCGGGAGGGTACGAGCAGTTCTTC
TRBJ2-3 TRBV12-3/TRBV12-4 . . CASILAGAGVTDTQYF TGTGCCAGCATCTTGGCGGGGGCGGGGGTCACAGATACGCAGTATTTT
TRBJ1-3 TRBV20-1 . few CSASSGGNSGNTIYF TGCAGTGCTAGCTCGGGCGGAAACTCTGGAAACACCATATATTTT
TRBJ1-1 TRBV7-2 . . CASSLGMTAESTEAFF TGTGCCAGCAGCTTAGGAATGACAGCGGAGAGCACTGAAGCTTTCTTT
TRBJ2-5 TRBV7-9 TRBD1 . CASSLLGQRDETQYF TGTGCCAGCAGCTTATTGGGACAGCGAGACGAGACCCAGTACTTC
TRBJ2-2 TRBV9 . . CASSVRLGTGELFF TGTGCCAGCAGCGTACGGCTCGGCACCGGGGAGCTGTTTTTT
TRBJ2-1 TRBV29-1 . few CSVERRAVNEQFF TGCAGCGTTGAACGGAGGGCAGTTAATGAGCAGTTCTTC
TRBJ1-5 TRBV7-9 . . CASSAGAQPQHF TGTGCCAGCAGCGCCGGCGCTCAGCCCCAGCATTTT
TRBJ1-2 TRBV24-1 . few CATSVNRANYGYTF TGTGCCACCAGTGTGAACAGAGCTAACTATGGCTACACCTTC